This TCR beta chain is drawn from a study of cytomegalovirus exposure and HLA in healthy donors. Overall study results and limits: Earlier results showed most TCR beta V segments being productive about 87% or about 30% of the time.

A remark on this clone: What it recognizes is unknown.

The CDR3 spans 14 residues. Germline-derived CDR1 and CDR2 are MNHEY and SVGAGI. V gave up 5 bases and J gave up 0 bases, with 8 bases separating them. Each of the donors was a healthy bone marrow donor. PCR involved 60 Vbeta and 13 Jbeta primers. Some clones are missing from TCRdb's copy, which holds only in-frame ones; the method was immunoSEQ multiplex PCR. This table holds over 150,000 clones, 68% found once. This chain uses TRBV6-5 with TRBJ1-3; D gene uncertain. Sequencing input: PBMCs. The sequence was obtained from a woman aged 40 to 49 in good health and CMV-seropositive. CDR3 residues: CASSPGNSGNTIYF. CDR3 DNA sequence: TGTGCCAGCAGTCCGGGTAACTCTGGAAACACCATATATTTT.